This T cell receptor (beta chain) was documented in a study of response to subunit inactivated influenza vaccine (dated by TCRdb to the late 2010s). The study in broad terms: To follow how T cells responded to a trivalent subunit inactivated influenza vaccine, the researchers relied on deep quantitative profiling of the T cell receptor repertoire.

The V and J ends are trimmed by 1 base and 2 bases, leaving 14 bases between them. CDR1 MNHEY and CDR2 SMNVEV were looked up in the germline V gene (reference sequence). Inclusive of the bounding cysteine and phenylalanine, the CDR3 is 16 residues long. Only CDR3 DNA remains: 48 bases, in frame from the first base. This clonotype has more than one count but fewer than ten. It has no known antigen specificity. There are no base qualities to consult, and no much larger clone falls within one base. Broader findings and caveats from the paper: The authors suggested that each seasonal influenza vaccination may recruit only a limited number of new T cells.

The method was RT-PCR. Sequencing relied on an Illumina HiSeq 2500. The public sequencing data were trimmed at Q25 with fastp and processed into clonotypes with MiXCR by TCRdb, which kept only in-frame beta chains. CDR3 protein sequences are deduplicated, and each keeps its most common genes and DNA. Present in this sample are about 160,000 distinct CDR3 sequences, around 10% of which were seen just once. Roughly 36% of the sample rests with the top ten. Source: CD8+ T cells sorted from PBMCs, taken less than 30 months after vaccination. The receptor's source is a man aged 45-69 years who received an inactivated influenza vaccine. Donor details come from another sample of the same person, matched by shared clones. The rearrangement combines TRBV27 with TRBJ2-5; a confident D gene designation cannot be given. The CDR3 is CASSLYSRQGQETQYF. The DNA sequence is given as TGTGCCAGCAGTTTATATTCGCGGCAAGGGCAAGAGACCCAGTACTTC.